These 24 T cell receptor beta chains were all obtained from the same sample, sequenced in a study of blood T cell repertoires in COVID-19. Clones were read by immunoSEQ multiplex PCR, and TCRdb kept only the in-frame ones, dropping some. The sample lists roughly 34,000 clones; roughly 90% were seen once. The sequenced sample was peripheral blood. These receptors originate from a man in his sixties with active or convalescent COVID-19.

This chain connects TRBV6-2 or TRBV6-3 to TRBJ2-7; TRBD2 is a possible D gene (5 bases). Germline CDR1 reads MNHEY; CDR2 reads SVGEGT. This CDR3 has 13 amino acids. The V end lost 5 bases, the J end lost 4 bases, and 12 bases lay between the germline ends. The CDR3 loop reads CASSPTTPYEQYF. CDR3 sequence (DNA): TGTGCCAGCAGTCCGACTACCCCATACGAGCAGTACTTC.

The chain has TRBV9 and TRBJ2-3, with D perhaps matching TRBD2 (6 bases). Germline V CDR1 and CDR2: SGDLS, YYNGEE. There are 15 residues in the CDR3. Trimming took off 7 bases at V and 2 bases at J, with 17 bases between the two ends. In DNA, the CDR3 is TGTGCCAGCGCACCGGGACTCAAATCCACAGATACGCAGTATTTT. Its translation: CASAPGLKSTDTQYF.

The chain uses TRBV19 and TRBJ1-1, with D unresolved. The CDR3 runs 13 residues. Trimming removed 7 bases from V and 0 bases from J, with 9 bases in between. Germline-derived CDR1 and CDR2 are LNHDA and SQIVND (reference sequence). The CDR3 DNA is TGTGCCAGTACCCCTGGCATGAACACTGAAGCTTTCTTT. Amino acids: CASTPGMNTEAFF.

The chain carries TRBV2 and TRBJ2-1; D is possibly TRBD1 (6 bases). Germline V lookup: CDR1 SNHLY, CDR2 FYNNEI. Trimming cost V 9 bases and J 5 bases, with 17 bases left between them. The CDR3 runs 14 residues. The CDR3 nucleotides are TGTGCCAGTTTATTCAGGGGCTTCGACAATGAGCAGTTCTTC. Its protein product is CASLFRGFDNEQFF. Variable domain in full (rest from reference TRBV2 and TRBJ2-1): EPEVTQTPSHQVTQMGQEVILRCVPISNHLYFYWYRQILGQKVEFLVSFYNNEISEKSEIFDDQFSVERPDGSNFTLKIRSTKLEDSAMYFCASLFRGFDNEQFFGPGTRLTVL.

This clone was counted a single time. The chain employs TRBV7-2 and TRBJ2-7, with 9 nucleotides matching TRBD1. The V segment lost 7 bases and the J segment 0 bases; nucleotides outside the gene matches: 7. CDR3 length: 15 residues. Germline loops: CDR1 SGHTA, CDR2 FQGNSA. The CDR3 nucleotides are TGTGCCAGCAAGCTAGACAGGGGGGACTCCTACGAGCAGTACTTC. Encoded protein: CASKLDRGDSYEQYF.

This chain links TRBV3-1 (or the pseudogene TRBV3-2) with TRBJ1-2; D not resolved. The germline V gene encodes CDR1 LGHDT and CDR2 YNNKEL (reference sequence). Trimming left V 3 bases short and J 7 bases short, with 15 bases between. This CDR3 has 14 residues. In DNA form, the CDR3 reads TGTGCCAGCAGCCATCCACGGGGAGGGTCTGGCTACACCTTC. This sequence encodes CASSHPRGGSGYTF.

This chain links TRBV5-1 with TRBJ1-1; 7 nucleotides line up with TRBD1. This CDR3 has 14 amino acids. J gave up 3 bases and V 0 bases, and 2 bases lay outside the gene matches. CDR1 and CDR2 from the germline V gene are SGHRS and YFSETQ. CDR3 amino acids: CASSLGTGYTEAFF. The CDR3 coding sequence is TGCGCCAGCAGCTTGGGGACAGGTTACACTGAAGCTTTCTTT.

There are a few counts of this clone. The chain joins TRBV11-2 to TRBJ2-1; 7 bases match TRBD1. Unmatched junction bases numbered 7, after V lost 5 bases and J lost 9 bases. Germline V gene sequence: CDR1 SGHAT, CDR2 FQNNGV. CDR3 length equals 13 residues. The CDR3 spells CASSPRDRVEQFF. As DNA, the CDR3 is TGTGCCAGCAGCCCCCGGGACAGAGTTGAGCAGTTCTTC. Variable domain in full (rest from reference TRBV11-2 and TRBJ2-1): EAGVAQSPRYKIIEKRQSVAFWCNPISGHATLYWYQQILGQGPKLLIQFQNNGVVDDSQLPKDRFSAERLKGVDSTLKIQPAKLEDSAVYLCASSPRDRVEQFFGPGTRLTVL.

The genes are TRBV7-9 and TRBJ1-2, with 8 bases aligning to TRBD1. The V segment lost 5 bases and the J segment 8 bases; nucleotides outside the gene matches: 7. This CDR3 spans 13 amino acids. CDR1 and CDR2 (germline): SEHNR, FQNEAQ (reference sequence). This chain's CDR3 is CASSPPTGEGYTF. The CDR3 bases are TGTGCCAGCAGCCCCCCGACAGGGGAGGGCTACACCTTC.

The genes are TRBV5-4 and TRBJ2-5; the D gene is possibly TRBD2 (6 bases). V dropped 1 base and J dropped 5 bases, with 12 bases sitting between them. Germline V gene sequence: CDR1 SGHNT, CDR2 YYREEE (reference sequence). This CDR3 has 14 residues. This chain's CDR3 is CASSLRREQETQYF. The CDR3, as DNA: TGTGCCAGCAGCTTGCGGCGGGAACAGGAGACCCAGTACTTC.

The chain couples TRBV11-2 to TRBJ2-2, with D possibly TRBD2 on 6 matching bases. Per the germline V gene, CDR1 is SGHAT and CDR2 is FQNNGV. The CDR3 length is 16 residues. Trimming removed 4 bases at V and 5 bases at J, with 17 bases between. The CDR3 here is CASSSPPGLRTGELFF. The CDR3 DNA sequence: TGTGCCAGCAGCTCACCTCCGGGACTCCGGACCGGGGAGCTGTTTTTT.

The rearrangement uses TRBV5-1 and TRBJ1-5, with a possible D match to TRBD1 (6 bases). Germline lookup yields CDR1 SGHRS and CDR2 YFSETQ. Trimming took 4 bases from V and 6 from J, leaving 11 bases between them. The CDR3 spans 13 residues. This chain's CDR3 is CASSIDRSQPQHF. CDR3 sequence (DNA): TGCGCCAGCAGCATCGACAGGAGTCAGCCCCAGCATTTT.

The chain links TRBV10-3 to TRBJ2-7, with TRBD2 identical over 12 bases. The CDR3 extends over 16 amino acids. V was pared by 3 bases and J by 5 bases, with 8 bases of the junction left unmatched. The germline V gene encodes CDR1 ENHRY and CDR2 SYGVKD. CDR3 in DNA: TGTGCCATCAGTGACTCGACTAGCGGGGGTTCTAACGAGCAGTACTTC. Amino acid sequence: CAISDSTSGGSNEQYF.

The chain joins TRBV5-4 to TRBJ2-2; D ambiguous. V lost 0 bases and J lost 1, with 7 bases in between. The CDR3 loop spans 15 amino acids. The germline gives CDR1 SGHNT, CDR2 YYREEE (reference sequence). The CDR3 sequence is CASSLGAGNTGELFF. The CDR3 region has the DNA TGTGCCAGCAGCTTGGGAGCAGGGAACACCGGGGAGCTGTTTTTT.

The chain joins TRBV11-2 to TRBJ1-1, with 8 positions matching TRBD1. The ends lost 5 bases at V and 2 bases at J; junction bases unmatched: 7. This CDR3 spans 15 amino acids. Germline CDR1 and CDR2: SGHAT and FQNNGV. CDR3 loop: CASSVGQAGNTEAFF. Written as DNA, the CDR3 is TGTGCCAGCAGCGTGGGACAGGCCGGAAACACTGAAGCTTTCTTT.

The chain has TRBV5-1 and TRBJ2-2, with TRBD1 matching 9 bases. V lost 1 base and J lost 3; bases outside the gene matches: 1. CDR1 SGHRS and CDR2 YFSETQ come from the germline V gene. The CDR3 loop spans 15 amino acids. CDR3 nucleotide sequence: TGCGCCAGCAGCTTGACAGGGGGCCACACCGGGGAGCTGTTTTTT. Its translation: CASSLTGGHTGELFF.

This clone was seen once. The chain has TRBV20-1 and TRBJ2-1; a possible D gene is TRBD2 (5 bases). The germline V and J ends were trimmed by 5 bases and 10 bases, with 12 bases remaining between them. Germline CDR1 reads DFQATT; CDR2 reads SNEGSKA (reference sequence). The CDR3 covers 11 residues. The CDR3 coding sequence is TGCAGTGCTGGATCCTCGGGAGAGCAGTTCTTC. Protein: CSAGSSGEQFF.

The chain is built from TRBV7-2 and TRBJ1-2; no firm D call. V lost 7 bases to trimming and J lost 5 bases, with 20 bases between them. Germline CDR1 and CDR2: SGHTA and FQGNSA. This CDR3 is built from 15 residues. The CDR3 loop is CASTPSGLEIYGYTF. The CDR3, as DNA: TGTGCCAGCACCCCTTCAGGACTGGAGATATATGGCTACACCTTC.

This sequence joins TRBV10-3 and TRBJ1-1; D remains ambiguous. CDR1 ENHRY and CDR2 SYGVKD come from the germline V gene. Trimming removed 3 bases from V and 11 bases from J, with 7 bases in between. This CDR3 is built from 10 residues. The CDR3 region is CAISDGRAFF. DNA for the CDR3: TGTGCCATCAGTGATGGGAGGGCTTTCTTT.

The chain is built from TRBV9 and TRBJ1-6; 9 nucleotides match TRBD1. V lost 4 bases to trimming and J lost 10 bases; unmatched junction nucleotides: 12. The CDR3 has 16 amino acids. The germline V gene has CDR1 SGDLS and CDR2 YYNGEE. The CDR3 DNA is TGTGCCAGCAGCACGACCGGGACAGGGAGTCTGTCACCCCTCCACTTT. It encodes CASSTTGTGSLSPLHF.

The V and J genes are TRBV13 and TRBJ2-7; TRBD2 might be the D (6 bases). The CDR3 totals 13 residues. V lost 2 bases and J 7 bases, leaving 12 bases between the germline ends. CDR1 is PRHDT, CDR2 FYEKMQ, per germline (reference sequence). The CDR3 DNA is TGTGCCAGCAGCTTAAATAGCGCGGGAGAGCAGTACTTC. It specifies CASSLNSAGEQYF.

The CDR3: CASWEREKYGYTF. The CDR3 DNA reads TGTGCCAGCTGGGAGAGGGAAAAGTATGGCTACACCTTC. J is TRBJ1-2 and V is TRBV6-5, with no clear D. This CDR3 comprises 13 residues. Germline assignment: CDR1 MNHEY and CDR2 SVGAGI. Trimming removed 8 bases at V and 5 bases at J, with 15 bases between.

This clone occurred once. V gene TRBV24-1 combines with J gene TRBJ2-3; 7 nucleotides align to TRBD1. The CDR3 consists of 15 residues. Trimming removed 4 bases from V and 6 bases from J; junction bases left unmatched: 9. Germline V lookup: CDR1 KGHDR, CDR2 SFDVKD. The CDR3 bases are TGTGCCACCAGTGAGCCGGCAGGGGGTCCCGATACGCAGTATTTT. It translates to CATSEPAGGPDTQYF.

This clone was seen once. V gene TRBV5-1 combines with J gene TRBJ2-5, with D maybe TRBD2 (6 bases). Per germline, CDR1 SGHRS and CDR2 YFSETQ. The V gene lost 0 bases and the J gene lost 0 bases, with 21 bases spanning the gap. The CDR3 covers 19 residues. This CDR3 is CASSLDPTSGGGNQETQYF. CDR3 DNA sequence: TGCGCCAGCAGCTTGGATCCTACTAGTGGGGGAGGAAACCAAGAGACCCAGTACTTC.